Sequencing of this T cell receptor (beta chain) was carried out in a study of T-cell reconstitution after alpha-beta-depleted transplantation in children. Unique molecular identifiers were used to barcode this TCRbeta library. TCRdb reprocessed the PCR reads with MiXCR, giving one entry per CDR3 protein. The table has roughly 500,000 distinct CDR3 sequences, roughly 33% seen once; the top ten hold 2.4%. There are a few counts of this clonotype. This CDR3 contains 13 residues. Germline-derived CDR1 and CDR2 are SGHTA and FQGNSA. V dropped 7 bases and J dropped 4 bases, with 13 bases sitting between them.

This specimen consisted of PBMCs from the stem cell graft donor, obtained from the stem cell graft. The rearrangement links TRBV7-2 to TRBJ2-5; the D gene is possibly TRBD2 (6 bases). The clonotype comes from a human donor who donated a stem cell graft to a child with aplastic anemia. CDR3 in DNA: TGTGCCAGCACAAAACGGGACTTAGAGACCCAGTACTTC. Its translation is CASTKRDLETQYF.